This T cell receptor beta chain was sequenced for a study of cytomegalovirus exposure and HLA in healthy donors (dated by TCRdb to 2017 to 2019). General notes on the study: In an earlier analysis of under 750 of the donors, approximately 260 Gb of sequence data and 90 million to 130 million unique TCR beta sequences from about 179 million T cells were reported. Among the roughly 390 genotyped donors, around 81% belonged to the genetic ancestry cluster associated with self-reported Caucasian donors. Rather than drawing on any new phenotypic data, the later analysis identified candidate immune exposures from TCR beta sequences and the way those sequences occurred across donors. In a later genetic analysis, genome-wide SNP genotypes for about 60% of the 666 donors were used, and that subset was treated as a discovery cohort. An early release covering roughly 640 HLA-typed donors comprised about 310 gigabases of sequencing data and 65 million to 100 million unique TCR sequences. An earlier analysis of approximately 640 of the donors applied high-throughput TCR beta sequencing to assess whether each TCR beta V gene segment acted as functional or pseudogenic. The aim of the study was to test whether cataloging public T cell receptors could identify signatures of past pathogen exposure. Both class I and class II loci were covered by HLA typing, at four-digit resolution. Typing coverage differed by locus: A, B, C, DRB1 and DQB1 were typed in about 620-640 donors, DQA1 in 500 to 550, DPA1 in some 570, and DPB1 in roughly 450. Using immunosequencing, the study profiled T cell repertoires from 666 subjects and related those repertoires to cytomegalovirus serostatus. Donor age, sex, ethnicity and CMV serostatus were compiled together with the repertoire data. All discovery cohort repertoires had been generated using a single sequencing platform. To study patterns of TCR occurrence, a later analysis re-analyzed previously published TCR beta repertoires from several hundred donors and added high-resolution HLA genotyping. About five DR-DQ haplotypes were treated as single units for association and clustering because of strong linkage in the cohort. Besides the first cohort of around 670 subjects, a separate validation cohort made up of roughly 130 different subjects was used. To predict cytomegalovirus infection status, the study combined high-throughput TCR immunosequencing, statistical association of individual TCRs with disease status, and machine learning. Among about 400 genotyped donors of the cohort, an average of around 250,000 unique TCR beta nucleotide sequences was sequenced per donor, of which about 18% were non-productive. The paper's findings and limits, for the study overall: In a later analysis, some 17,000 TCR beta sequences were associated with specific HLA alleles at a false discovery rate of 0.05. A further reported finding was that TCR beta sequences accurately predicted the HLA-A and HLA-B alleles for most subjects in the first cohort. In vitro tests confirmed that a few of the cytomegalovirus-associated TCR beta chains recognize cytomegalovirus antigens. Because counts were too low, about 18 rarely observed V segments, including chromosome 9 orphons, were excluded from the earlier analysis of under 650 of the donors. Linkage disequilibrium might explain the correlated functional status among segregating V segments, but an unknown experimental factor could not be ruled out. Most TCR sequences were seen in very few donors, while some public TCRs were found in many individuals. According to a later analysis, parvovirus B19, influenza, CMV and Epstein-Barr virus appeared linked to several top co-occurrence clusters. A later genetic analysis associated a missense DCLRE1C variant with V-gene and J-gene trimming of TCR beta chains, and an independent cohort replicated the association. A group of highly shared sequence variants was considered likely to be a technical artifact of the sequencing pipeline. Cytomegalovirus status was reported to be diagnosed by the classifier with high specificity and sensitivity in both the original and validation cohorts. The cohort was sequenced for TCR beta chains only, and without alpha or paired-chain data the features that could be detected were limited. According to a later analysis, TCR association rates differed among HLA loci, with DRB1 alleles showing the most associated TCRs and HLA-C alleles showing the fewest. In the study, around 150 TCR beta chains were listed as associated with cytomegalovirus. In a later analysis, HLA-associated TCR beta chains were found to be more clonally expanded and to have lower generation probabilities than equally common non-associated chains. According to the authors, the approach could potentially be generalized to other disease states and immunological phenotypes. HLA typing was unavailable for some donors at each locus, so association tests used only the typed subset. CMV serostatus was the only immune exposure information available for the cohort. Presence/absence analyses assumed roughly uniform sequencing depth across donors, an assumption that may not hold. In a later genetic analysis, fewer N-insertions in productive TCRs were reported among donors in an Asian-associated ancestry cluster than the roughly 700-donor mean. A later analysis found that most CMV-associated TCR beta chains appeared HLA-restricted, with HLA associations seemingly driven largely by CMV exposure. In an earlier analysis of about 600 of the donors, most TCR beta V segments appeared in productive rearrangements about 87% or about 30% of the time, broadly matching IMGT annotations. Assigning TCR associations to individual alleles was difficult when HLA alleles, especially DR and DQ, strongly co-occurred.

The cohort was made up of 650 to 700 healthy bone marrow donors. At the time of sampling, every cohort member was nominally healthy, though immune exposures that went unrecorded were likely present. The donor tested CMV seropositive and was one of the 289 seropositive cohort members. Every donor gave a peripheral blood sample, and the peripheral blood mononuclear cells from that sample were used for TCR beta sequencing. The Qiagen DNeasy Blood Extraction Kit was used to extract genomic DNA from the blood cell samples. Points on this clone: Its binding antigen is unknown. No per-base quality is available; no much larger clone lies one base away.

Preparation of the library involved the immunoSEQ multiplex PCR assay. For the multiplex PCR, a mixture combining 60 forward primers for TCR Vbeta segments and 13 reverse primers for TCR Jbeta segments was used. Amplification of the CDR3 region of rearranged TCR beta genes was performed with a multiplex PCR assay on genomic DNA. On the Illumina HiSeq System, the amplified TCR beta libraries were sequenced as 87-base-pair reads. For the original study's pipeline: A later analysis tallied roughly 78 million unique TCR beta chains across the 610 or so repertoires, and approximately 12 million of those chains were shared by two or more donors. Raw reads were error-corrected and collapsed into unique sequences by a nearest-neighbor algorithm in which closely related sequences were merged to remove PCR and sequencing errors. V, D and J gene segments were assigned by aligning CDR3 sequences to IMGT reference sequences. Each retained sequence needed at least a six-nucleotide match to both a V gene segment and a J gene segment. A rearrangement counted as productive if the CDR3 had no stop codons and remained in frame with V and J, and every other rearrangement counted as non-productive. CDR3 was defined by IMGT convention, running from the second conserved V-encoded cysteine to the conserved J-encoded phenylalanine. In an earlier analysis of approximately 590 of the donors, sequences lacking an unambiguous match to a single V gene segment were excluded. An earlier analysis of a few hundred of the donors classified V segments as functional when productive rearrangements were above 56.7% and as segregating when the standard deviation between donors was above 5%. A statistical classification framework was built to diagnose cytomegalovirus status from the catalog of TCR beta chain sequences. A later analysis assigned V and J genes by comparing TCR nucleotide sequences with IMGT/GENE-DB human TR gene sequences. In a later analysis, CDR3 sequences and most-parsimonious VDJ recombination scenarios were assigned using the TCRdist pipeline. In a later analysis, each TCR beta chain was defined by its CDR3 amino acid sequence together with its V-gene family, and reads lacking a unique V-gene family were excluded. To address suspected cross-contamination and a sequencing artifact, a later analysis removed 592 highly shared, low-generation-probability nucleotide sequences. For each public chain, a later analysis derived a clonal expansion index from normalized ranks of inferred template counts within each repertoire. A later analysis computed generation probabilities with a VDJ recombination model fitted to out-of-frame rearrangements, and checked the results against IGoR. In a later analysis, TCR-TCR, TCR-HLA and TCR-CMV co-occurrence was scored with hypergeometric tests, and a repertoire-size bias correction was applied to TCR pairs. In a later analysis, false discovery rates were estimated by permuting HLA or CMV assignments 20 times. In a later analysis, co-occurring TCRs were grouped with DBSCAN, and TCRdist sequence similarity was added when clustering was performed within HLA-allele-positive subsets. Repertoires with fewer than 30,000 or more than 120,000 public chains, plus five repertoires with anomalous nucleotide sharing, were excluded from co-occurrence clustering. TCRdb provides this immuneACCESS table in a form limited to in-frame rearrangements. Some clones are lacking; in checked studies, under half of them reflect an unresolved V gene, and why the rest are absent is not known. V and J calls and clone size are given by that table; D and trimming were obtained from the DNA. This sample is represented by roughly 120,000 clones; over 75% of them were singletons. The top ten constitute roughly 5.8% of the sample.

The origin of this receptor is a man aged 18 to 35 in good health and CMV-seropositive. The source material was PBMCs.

Read as DNA, the sequence is TGTGCCAGCAGTGAAGACTCTCGCCAACCCTCCTACGAGCAGTACTTC. It translates as CASSEDSRQPSYEQYF. The rearrangement joined TRBV6-1 to TRBJ2-7; the D gene assignment is ambiguous. The CDR1 and CDR2 encoded by the germline V gene are MNHNS and SASEGT. From the cysteine through the phenylalanine, the CDR3 covers 16 amino acids. Just the 48-base CDR3 DNA is kept, in frame starting at base 1. V loses 1 base of germline sequence and J loses 0 bases, and the interval between the two ends is 13 bases.